Listed below are T cell receptor beta chains from one sample, sequenced in a study of cytomegalovirus exposure and HLA in healthy donors. Repertoires were generated with immunoSEQ multiplex PCR, while TCRdb's copy carries only in-frame clones and drops some. The data contain 150,000 to 180,000 clones, around 74% of them seen just once; the ten biggest clones take up 2.8%. Sequencing used PBMCs. The origin of the receptors is a man younger than 35 in good health and CMV-seronegative. The CDR3 runs from the conserved cysteine through the conserved F or W. The D gene is left open where the match is weak. Size is stated for part of the rows, as once, few or many counts, or as a class when the clone is expanded.

clone_size j_call v_call d_call cdr3_nt cdr3_aa
- TRBJ1-3 TRBV6-5 - TGTGCCAGCAGTTATGACAGCTCTTCTGGAAACACCATATATTTT CASSYDSSSGNTIYF
- TRBJ2-3 TRBV2 - TGTGCCAGCAGTGAAAGTGGTCAAACTAGCACAGATACGCAGTATTTT CASSESGQTSTDTQYF
- TRBJ1-5 TRBV6-5 - TGTGCCAGCAGCCCCCGGGGGGTGGGCAATCAGCCCCAGCATTTT CASSPRGVGNQPQHF
- TRBJ1-5 TRBV4-2 TRBD1 TGTGCCAGCAGCCAAGAAGGGTACAGGGGCACACAGCCCCAGCATTTT CASSQEGYRGTQPQHF
few TRBJ2-3 TRBV10-1 TRBD2 TGCGCCAGCAAAAAAGGCCTAGCGGGGCAAGATACGCAGTATTTT CASKKGLAGQDTQYF
- TRBJ2-4 TRBV5-1 - TGCGCCAGCAGCTCGAGGGTAGAGGGAAAAAACATTCAGTACTTC CASSSRVEGKNIQYF
- TRBJ1-4 TRBV15 - TGTGCCACCAGCCTAACAGGGCTTACTGCAACTAATGAAAAACTGTTTTTT CATSLTGLTATNEKLFF
- TRBJ1-2 TRBV5-1 TRBD1 TGCGCCAGCAGCTTGGCCAGGGGGCATCGCTTTAACTATGGCTACACCTTC CASSLARGHRFNYGYTF
- TRBJ1-3 TRBV9 - TGTGCCAGCACCGTAGCCGGAGGCTCTGGAAACACCATATATTTT CASTVAGGSGNTIYF
- TRBJ2-6 TRBV5-1 - TGCGCCAGCAGCTTGGCGGGCGGAGTCTCTGGGGCCAACGGCCTGACTTTC CASSLAGGVSGANGLTF
- TRBJ1-1 TRBV6-6 - TGTGCCAGCAGTTACTTATCGAACACTGAAGCTTTCTTT CASSYLSNTEAFF
- TRBJ2-1 TRBV27 TRBD1 TGTGCCAGCAGTTTATCGGGACAGGACAATGAGCAGTTCTTC CASSLSGQDNEQFF
- TRBJ2-1 TRBV6-1 TRBD2 TGTGCCAGCAGTGAATATAGTAGAGTAGCGGGGGAGAAATACAATGAGCAGTTCTTC CASSEYSRVAGEKYNEQFF
- TRBJ2-1 TRBV9 - TGTGCCAGCGCCCGGGGGAGCTCCTACAATGAGCAGTTCTTC CASARGSSYNEQFF
- TRBJ1-2 TRBV7-8 - TGTGCCAGCAGCTTAGCGACAGGATCCCCTTATGGCTACACCTTC CASSLATGSPYGYTF
once TRBJ2-3 TRBV6-1 TRBD2 TGTGCCAGCTGTCATGGAGCGGGGGCTTCAGATACGCAGTATTTT CASCHGAGASDTQYF
once TRBJ2-5 TRBV9 - TGTGCCAGCAGCTTAAGGGATTCACCGGGACTTCGCTACTTC CASSLRDSPGLRYF
- TRBJ1-6 TRBV5-5 TRBD1 TGTGCCAGCAGCTTGGGGACAGGGGTTTATTCACCCCTCCACTTT CASSLGTGVYSPLHF
- TRBJ1-2 TRBV28 TRBD1 TGTGCCAGCAGTTTGCCCGGGACAGGGTGGTACTATGGCTACACCTTC CASSLPGTGWYYGYTF
- TRBJ1-1 TRBV7-9 - TGTGCCAGCAGCTTAGCCGTTTTGGTTATCGTGGGCTCGAACACTGAAGCTTTCTTT CASSLAVLVIVGSNTEAFF
- TRBJ2-2 TRBV15 - TGTGCCACCAGCGAAGGATGGGGGGGGCTCTATTCGAACACCGGGGAGCTGTTTTTT CATSEGWGGLYSNTGELFF
- TRBJ1-1 TRBV6-5 - TGTGCCAGCAGCACCGGGAGAGAGGAAGCTTTCTTT CASSTGREEAFF
- TRBJ2-1 TRBV6-5 - TGTGCCAGCAGTTTAAATCAGGGGCCCTACAATGAGCAGTTCTTC CASSLNQGPYNEQFF
- TRBJ1-5 TRBV10-2 TRBD1 TGCGCCAGCAGTGGGATACAGGGGGGGTTTGTTCAGCCCCAGCATTTT CASSGIQGGFVQPQHF
- TRBJ2-1 TRBV2 TRBD2 TGTGCCAGCAGTATACAGACTAGCGGGGGGGCGTTGTTCTTC CASSIQTSGGALFF
- TRBJ1-5 TRBV4-2 - TGTGCCAGCAGCCAAGAGGAGGCTTATCAGCCCCAGCATTTT CASSQEEAYQPQHF
- TRBJ1-5 TRBV4-1 TRBD1 TGCGCCAGCAGCCAAGTAGCCGAGGGGGCGCGGAATCAGCCCCAGCATTTT CASSQVAEGARNQPQHF
few TRBJ2-1 TRBV5-1 TRBD2 TGCGCCAGCAGCTCCCTCGGGACTAGCGGGGGGGGCGAGCAGTTCTTC CASSSLGTSGGGEQFF
- TRBJ2-1 TRBV30 TRBD2 TGTGCCTGGAAATGGCGGGGGGGCCTCGGTGAGCAGTTCTTC CAWKWRGGLGEQFF
- TRBJ2-1 TRBV5-8 TRBD1 TGTGCCGGGCACAGGGGGCAGTACAATGAGCAGTTCTTC CAGHRGQYNEQFF
- TRBJ2-5 TRBV19 TRBD2 TGTGCCAGTAGTATGCGGGGTAGCGGGGGGGGAAAGACCCAGTACTTC CASSMRGSGGGKTQYF
- TRBJ2-1 TRBV5-6 - TGTGCCAGCGGGATCTATCGGGGTTCGGAGCAGTTCTTC CASGIYRGSEQFF
- TRBJ2-7 TRBV27 - TGTGCCAGCAGTCAACGGGACGAGCAGTACTTC CASSQRDEQYF
- TRBJ2-7 TRBV7-9 - TGTGCCAGCAGCTTAGCCACAAGCTACGAGCAGTACTTC CASSLATSYEQYF